Listed here are 31 T cell receptor beta chains from one sample, sequenced in a study of relationships among human T cell subsets (TCRdb year 2010). The library was made by multiplex PCR. Sequencer: 454 GS FLX. TCR alpha and beta CDR3 regions were amplified from mRNA by semiquantitative ARM-PCR. In ARM-PCR, tagged nested gene-specific primers were applied first, and communal superprimers then carried out the exponential amplification. TCRdb reanalyzed the raw reads on its own, using fastp at Q25 for trimming and MiXCR for clone calling, and kept in-frame beta chains. Merged by CDR3 protein, the rows form single entries marked with the most common genes and DNA. The sample table shows around 14,000 distinct CDR3 sequences, and about three fifths are seen once. The ten most abundant clones make up about a third of the sample. Sequenced sample: total T cells sorted from blood. The sample's cell subset or site, from its label and the paper: CD3+ T cells in general. The receptors stem from a man aged 35 to 55 in good health.

This chain joins TRBV30 and TRBJ1-1, with D uncertain. Germline V lookup: CDR1 GTSNPN, CDR2 SVGIG (reference sequence). This CDR3 spans 15 amino acids. Trimming stripped 0 bases from V and 4 bases from J, with 15 bases between. CDR3 in DNA: TGTGCCTGGAGTGTACGTCCAGGCGGCGGCACTGAAGCTTTCTTT. The encoded protein is CAWSVRPGGGTEAFF. Combining the CDR3 with reference TRBV30 and TRBJ1-1 gives the whole variable domain SQTIHQWPATLVQPVGSPLSLECTVEGTSNPNLYWYRQAAGRGLQLLFYSVGIGQISSEVPQNLSASRPQDRQFILSSKKLLLSDSGFYLCAWSVRPGGGTEAFFGQGTRLTVV.

The rearrangement joins TRBV29-1 to TRBJ2-1; 8 bases are a match to TRBD1. The J segment lost 12 bases and the V segment lost 1 base, leaving 2 bases of the junction unmatched. Germline CDR1 and CDR2: SQVTM and ANQGSEA. The CDR3 loop spans 11 amino acids. The CDR3 spells CSVEGDRGQFF. The CDR3 coding sequence is TGCAGCGTTGAAGGTGACAGGGGGCAGTTCTTC.

The CDR3 here is CASSLRTSGGLSTDTQYF. The CDR3 nucleotides are TGTGCCAGCAGCTTGAGGACTAGCGGGGGCCTCAGCACAGATACGCAGTATTTT. The chain links TRBV11-2 to TRBJ2-3, with 13 bases matching TRBD2. With 3 bases clipped from V and 0 bases from J, the junction kept 6 bases outside the gene matches. The V gene's germline CDR1 is SGHAT and CDR2 FQNNGV. The CDR3 has 18 amino acids.

V usage is TRBV4-1 and J usage is TRBJ1-4; no definite D call. Germline values: CDR1 MGHRA, CDR2 YSYEKL. The V and J ends lost 0 bases and 2 bases respectively, with 7 bases between them. This CDR3 is 15 amino acids long. CDR3 protein: CASSQEGTTNEKLFF. The CDR3 coding sequence is TGCGCCAGCAGCCAAGAAGGAACGACTAATGAAAAACTGTTTTTT.

This clonotype was counted once. V and J are TRBV28 and TRBJ2-3; possible D gene TRBD1, 6 bases. Germline V gene sequence: CDR1 MDHEN, CDR2 SYDVKM. The CDR3 contains 14 residues. V was shortened by 1 base and J by 4 bases, with 9 bases between the two germline ends. The CDR3 here is CASSLLGAADTQYF. Written as DNA, the CDR3 is TGTGCCAGCAGTTTATTGGGGGCAGCAGATACGCAGTATTTT. The whole variable domain, remainder taken from reference TRBV28 and TRBJ2-3, is DVKVTQSSRYLVKRTGEKVFLECVQDMDHENMFWYRQDPGLGLRLIYFSYDVKMKEKGDIPEGYSVSREKKERFSLILESASTNQTSMYLCASSLLGAADTQYFGPGTRLTVL.

The chain is built from TRBV12-3 or TRBV12-4 and TRBJ2-1; no clear D gene. CDR3 length: 13 amino acids. The V end was cut by 10 bases, the J end by 0 bases, with 10 bases between. CDR3 nucleotide sequence: TGTGCCACCGACACCAGCTCCTACAATGAGCAGTTCTTC. As protein: CATDTSSYNEQFF.

J is TRBJ2-7 and V is TRBV11-1; 7 bases align to TRBD1. Trimming cost V 5 bases and J 3 bases; bases outside gene matches: 4. Looked up from germline, CDR1 is SGHAT and CDR2 is FQDESV (reference sequence). CDR3 size: 13 residues. CDR3 sequence reads: CASSRQGVYEQYF. CDR3 nucleotide sequence: TGTGCCAGCAGCCGACAGGGAGTCTACGAGCAGTACTTC.

The chain combines TRBV10-3 with TRBJ2-5; TRBD1 matches at 7 bases. V lost 3 bases to trimming and J lost 6 bases; unmatched junction nucleotides: 7. Germline values: CDR1 ENHRY, CDR2 SYGVKD. CDR3 length: 14 amino acids. The CDR3 here is CAISDNRQGKTQYF. DNA for the CDR3: TGTGCCATCAGTGATAACCGACAGGGAAAGACCCAGTACTTC.

The V and J genes are TRBV6-1 and TRBJ2-1, with D unresolved. V dropped 7 bases and J dropped 4 bases, with 17 bases sitting between them. The CDR3 runs 15 residues. CDR1 is MNHNS and CDR2 is SASEGT in the germline V gene. CDR3 DNA sequence: TGTGCCAGCAACCAAGAAGGAGCCCGATACAATGAGCAGTTCTTC. It is translated as CASNQEGARYNEQFF.

The rearrangement uses TRBV4-1 and TRBJ1-1, with D maybe TRBD1 (5 bases). CDR3 length: 16 residues. Per germline, CDR1 MGHRA and CDR2 YSYEKL. Trimming cost V 4 bases and J 0 bases, with 15 bases left between them. The CDR3 region is CASSRFDRFMNTEAFF. The CDR3 bases are TGCGCCAGCAGCCGCTTCGACAGATTCATGAACACTGAAGCTTTCTTT.

This sequence joins TRBV25-1 and TRBJ2-5, with D unresolved. This CDR3 has 15 amino acids. Trimming shortened V by 3 bases and J by 5 bases, and 16 bases separated the two germline ends. Germline values: CDR1 MGHDK, CDR2 SYGVNS. CDR3 coding DNA: TGTGCCAGCAGTGATTCGCTACGAAGCTTGGAGACCCAGTACTTC. It specifies CASSDSLRSLETQYF.

The gene calls are TRBV20-1 and TRBJ2-7; TRBD2 is a possible D gene (7 bases). The CDR3 consists of 14 residues. Trimming cost V 5 bases and J 0 bases, with 14 bases left between them. The germline V gene has CDR1 DFQATT and CDR2 SNEGSKA (reference sequence). The CDR3 here is CSALEGGASYEQYF. Here the CDR3 DNA reads TGCAGTGCTTTGGAGGGGGGGGCCTCCTACGAGCAGTACTTC.

The J gene is TRBJ1-1, the V gene TRBV11-2; D unresolved. Deletions cut 5 bases from V and 6 bases from J, with 10 bases between. This CDR3 comprises 12 residues. CDR1 is SGHAT and CDR2 is FQNNGV in the germline V gene. CDR3 nucleotide sequence: TGTGCCAGCAGCAATTGGGAGGCTGAAGCTTTCTTT. Translating gives CASSNWEAEAFF.

This sequence joins TRBV6-1 and TRBJ2-3, with D uncertain. Trimming shortened V by 3 bases and J by 0 bases, and 4 bases separated the two germline ends. CDR1 MNHNS and CDR2 SASEGT come from the germline V gene. The CDR3 loop spans 13 amino acids. In nucleotides, the CDR3 is TGTGCCAGCAGTGATATGAGCACAGATACGCAGTATTTT. Its protein product is CASSDMSTDTQYF.

As regards this clonotype: Its ends do not fully match the called genes, so a read error is possible. This chain uses TRBV5-4 with TRBJ1-2; 7 bases are shared with TRBD1. The CDR3 has 15 amino acids. CDR1 is SGHNT, CDR2 YYREEE, per germline (reference sequence). CDR3: CASSLARQGLSGYTF. In nucleotides, the CDR3 is TGCGCCAGCAGCTTGGCCAGACAGGGATTGTCTGGCTACACCTTC.

V and J are TRBV10-3 and TRBJ1-2, with unresolved D. The CDR3 totals 13 residues. CDR1 and CDR2 from the germline V gene are ENHRY and SYGVKD. V was shortened by 3 bases and J by 7 bases, with 12 bases between the two germline ends. The CDR3 protein is CAISESGEAGYTF. CDR3 bases: TGTGCCATCAGTGAATCAGGAGAAGCTGGCTACACCTTC.

This rearrangement joins TRBV14 to TRBJ2-3, with D hard to call. V gave up 0 bases and J gave up 5 bases, with 3 bases separating them. This CDR3 is 12 amino acids long. CDR1 is SGHDN and CDR2 is FVKESK in the germline V gene. The CDR3 here is CASSQDGDTQYF. For the CDR3, the DNA is TGTGCCAGCAGCCAAGATGGAGATACGCAGTATTTT.

This chain joins TRBV11-2 and TRBJ2-3; 11 nucleotides agree with TRBD2. Trimming at V came to 5 bases and at J to 3 bases, leaving 4 bases not matched to a gene. Germline CDR1 reads SGHAT; CDR2 reads FQNNGV. The CDR3 totals 15 residues. The CDR3 DNA sequence: TGTGCCAGCAGCAATAGCGGGGGGGTTACAGATACGCAGTATTTT. Its translation: CASSNSGGVTDTQYF.

In DNA, the CDR3 is TGTGCCAGCAAGGTGTCTAGCCACTCCTACGAGCAGTACTTC. Translating it yields CASKVSSHSYEQYF. The V and J genes are TRBV27 and TRBJ2-7, with D perhaps TRBD2 (5 bases). Trimming took 7 bases from V and 0 from J, leaving 13 bases between them. Germline lookup yields CDR1 MNHEY and CDR2 SMNVEV (reference sequence). The CDR3 consists of 14 residues.

The CDR3 DNA follows: TGTGCCAGCAGCCCGCATGCCGGGGATCAGCCCCAGCATTTT. It codes for CASSPHAGDQPQHF. The V gene is TRBV12-3 or TRBV12-4, the J gene TRBJ1-5; unclear D gene. The CDR3 totals 14 residues. V lost 6 bases and J 5 bases, leaving 14 bases between the germline ends.

The V call is TRBV2, the J call TRBJ2-3; 9 nucleotides align to TRBD1. The trim removed 4 bases at V and 4 bases at J, leaving 0 bases unmatched. From germline, CDR1 is SNHLY and CDR2 FYNNEI. The CDR3 is 13 residues long. The DNA of the CDR3 is TGTGCCAGCAGTGGACAGGGGGCAGATACGCAGTATTTT. Protein sequence: CASSGQGADTQYF. Supplemented by reference TRBV2 and TRBJ2-3, the full variable domain reads EPEVTQTPSHQVTQMGQEVILRCVPISNHLYFYWYRQILGQKVEFLVSFYNNEISEKSEIFDDQFSVERPDGSNFTLKIRSTKLEDSAMYFCASSGQGADTQYFGPGTRLTVL.

CDR3 loop: CASSQPGQGYNEQFF. Here the CDR3 DNA reads TGCGCCAGCAGCCAGCCGGGACAGGGGTACAATGAGCAGTTCTTC. The chain uses TRBV4-1 and TRBJ2-1, with 10 positions matching TRBD1. Per the germline V gene, CDR1 is MGHRA and CDR2 is YSYEKL. Trimming cost V 3 bases and J 4 bases; bases outside gene matches: 3. The CDR3 has 15 residues.

The V gene is TRBV5-1, the J gene TRBJ1-1, with a tentative D call TRBD1 (5 bases). CDR1 is SGHRS and CDR2 is YFSETQ in the germline V gene. V was pared by 1 base and J by 1 base, with 11 bases between. The CDR3 length is 15 residues. As DNA, the CDR3 is TGCGCCAGCAGCTTGATTTCTGGACAGAACACTGAAGCTTTCTTT. The encoded protein is CASSLISGQNTEAFF.

This clonotype has a handful of counts. V gene TRBV6-1 combines with J gene TRBJ2-7; D unclear. CDR1 and CDR2 (germline): MNHNS, SASEGT. The CDR3 has 15 amino acids. Between the trimmed V and J ends, which lost 3 bases and 0 bases, there was a span of 12 bases. The CDR3 spells CASSDAGQSSYEQYF. CDR3 sequence (DNA): TGTGCCAGCAGTGACGCCGGGCAGTCCTCCTACGAGCAGTACTTC.

The chain uses TRBV20-1 and TRBJ1-5, with a possible D match to TRBD1 (5 bases). V lost 3 bases and J lost 4, with 16 bases in between. The CDR3 spans 15 residues. Germline assignment: CDR1 DFQATT and CDR2 SNEGSKA (reference sequence). CDR3 loop: CSASRAVWGNQPQHF. The CDR3 DNA reads as TGCAGTGCTAGCCGGGCAGTTTGGGGGAATCAGCCCCAGCATTTT.

The chain uses TRBV27 and TRBJ2-7, with unresolved D. The CDR3 contains 13 residues. With 3 bases removed from V and 0 bases from J, the gap between germline ends came to 6 bases. CDR1 is MNHEY, CDR2 SMNVEV, per germline (reference sequence). The CDR3 sequence: CASSLGISYEQYF. The CDR3, as DNA: TGTGCCAGCAGTTTGGGTATCTCCTACGAGCAGTACTTC.

This rearrangement joins TRBV2 to TRBJ2-7; the D gene is possibly TRBD1 (6 bases). The CDR3 is 12 residues long. Trimming took off 8 bases at V and 2 bases at J, with 10 bases between the two ends. CDR1 SNHLY and CDR2 FYNNEI come from the germline V gene. The CDR3 region is CASCQGTYEQYF. The CDR3 DNA follows: TGTGCCAGCTGTCAGGGGACCTACGAGCAGTACTTC. Full variable domain (remainder filled in from reference TRBV2 and TRBJ2-7): EPEVTQTPSHQVTQMGQEVILRCVPISNHLYFYWYRQILGQKVEFLVSFYNNEISEKSEIFDDQFSVERPDGSNFTLKIRSTKLEDSAMYFCASCQGTYEQYFGPGTRLTVT.

This clonotype has just a few counts. The chain has TRBV12-3 or TRBV12-4 and TRBJ2-3, with D tentatively TRBD2 (6 bases). The CDR3 length is 15 residues. V was trimmed by 6 bases and J by 2 bases, leaving 15 bases between them. CDR3 bases: TGTGCCAGCAGCCCCGGGGGAACCTTCACAGATACGCAGTATTTT. Translation: CASSPGGTFTDTQYF.

The rearrangement uses TRBV29-1 and TRBJ1-1, with 7 positions matching TRBD1. The CDR3 length is 13 residues. The J segment lost 5 bases and the V segment lost 6 bases, leaving 9 bases of the junction unmatched. The V gene's germline CDR1 is SQVTM and CDR2 ANQGSEA. The CDR3 nucleotides read TGCAGCGTCCGACAGGGAGAGAGGACTGAAGCTTTCTTT. Its protein is CSVRQGERTEAFF. Complete variable domain (other parts from reference TRBV29-1 and TRBJ1-1): SAVISQKPSRDICQRGTSLTIQCQVDSQVTMMFWYRQQPGQSLTLIATANQGSEATYESGFVIDKFPISRPNLTFSTLTVSNMSPEDSSIYLCSVRQGERTEAFFGQGTRLTVV.

The chain links TRBV5-4 to TRBJ2-5; no clear D gene. This CDR3 is built from 11 residues. Trimming took 10 bases from V and 4 from J, leaving 11 bases between them. Germline CDR1 SGHNT, CDR2 YYREEE (reference sequence). The CDR3 spells CASGVRETQYF. CDR3 sequence (DNA): TGTGCCTCGGGCGTCCGAGAGACCCAGTACTTC.

The gene calls are TRBV4-1 and TRBJ1-5, with D unclear. Germline lookup yields CDR1 MGHRA and CDR2 YSYEKL. CDR3 length: 13 amino acids. The germline V and J ends were trimmed by 1 base and 8 bases, with 9 bases remaining between them. CDR3 region: CASSQGHFEPQHF. The CDR3 coding sequence is TGCGCCAGCAGCCAAGGACATTTCGAGCCCCAGCATTTT.